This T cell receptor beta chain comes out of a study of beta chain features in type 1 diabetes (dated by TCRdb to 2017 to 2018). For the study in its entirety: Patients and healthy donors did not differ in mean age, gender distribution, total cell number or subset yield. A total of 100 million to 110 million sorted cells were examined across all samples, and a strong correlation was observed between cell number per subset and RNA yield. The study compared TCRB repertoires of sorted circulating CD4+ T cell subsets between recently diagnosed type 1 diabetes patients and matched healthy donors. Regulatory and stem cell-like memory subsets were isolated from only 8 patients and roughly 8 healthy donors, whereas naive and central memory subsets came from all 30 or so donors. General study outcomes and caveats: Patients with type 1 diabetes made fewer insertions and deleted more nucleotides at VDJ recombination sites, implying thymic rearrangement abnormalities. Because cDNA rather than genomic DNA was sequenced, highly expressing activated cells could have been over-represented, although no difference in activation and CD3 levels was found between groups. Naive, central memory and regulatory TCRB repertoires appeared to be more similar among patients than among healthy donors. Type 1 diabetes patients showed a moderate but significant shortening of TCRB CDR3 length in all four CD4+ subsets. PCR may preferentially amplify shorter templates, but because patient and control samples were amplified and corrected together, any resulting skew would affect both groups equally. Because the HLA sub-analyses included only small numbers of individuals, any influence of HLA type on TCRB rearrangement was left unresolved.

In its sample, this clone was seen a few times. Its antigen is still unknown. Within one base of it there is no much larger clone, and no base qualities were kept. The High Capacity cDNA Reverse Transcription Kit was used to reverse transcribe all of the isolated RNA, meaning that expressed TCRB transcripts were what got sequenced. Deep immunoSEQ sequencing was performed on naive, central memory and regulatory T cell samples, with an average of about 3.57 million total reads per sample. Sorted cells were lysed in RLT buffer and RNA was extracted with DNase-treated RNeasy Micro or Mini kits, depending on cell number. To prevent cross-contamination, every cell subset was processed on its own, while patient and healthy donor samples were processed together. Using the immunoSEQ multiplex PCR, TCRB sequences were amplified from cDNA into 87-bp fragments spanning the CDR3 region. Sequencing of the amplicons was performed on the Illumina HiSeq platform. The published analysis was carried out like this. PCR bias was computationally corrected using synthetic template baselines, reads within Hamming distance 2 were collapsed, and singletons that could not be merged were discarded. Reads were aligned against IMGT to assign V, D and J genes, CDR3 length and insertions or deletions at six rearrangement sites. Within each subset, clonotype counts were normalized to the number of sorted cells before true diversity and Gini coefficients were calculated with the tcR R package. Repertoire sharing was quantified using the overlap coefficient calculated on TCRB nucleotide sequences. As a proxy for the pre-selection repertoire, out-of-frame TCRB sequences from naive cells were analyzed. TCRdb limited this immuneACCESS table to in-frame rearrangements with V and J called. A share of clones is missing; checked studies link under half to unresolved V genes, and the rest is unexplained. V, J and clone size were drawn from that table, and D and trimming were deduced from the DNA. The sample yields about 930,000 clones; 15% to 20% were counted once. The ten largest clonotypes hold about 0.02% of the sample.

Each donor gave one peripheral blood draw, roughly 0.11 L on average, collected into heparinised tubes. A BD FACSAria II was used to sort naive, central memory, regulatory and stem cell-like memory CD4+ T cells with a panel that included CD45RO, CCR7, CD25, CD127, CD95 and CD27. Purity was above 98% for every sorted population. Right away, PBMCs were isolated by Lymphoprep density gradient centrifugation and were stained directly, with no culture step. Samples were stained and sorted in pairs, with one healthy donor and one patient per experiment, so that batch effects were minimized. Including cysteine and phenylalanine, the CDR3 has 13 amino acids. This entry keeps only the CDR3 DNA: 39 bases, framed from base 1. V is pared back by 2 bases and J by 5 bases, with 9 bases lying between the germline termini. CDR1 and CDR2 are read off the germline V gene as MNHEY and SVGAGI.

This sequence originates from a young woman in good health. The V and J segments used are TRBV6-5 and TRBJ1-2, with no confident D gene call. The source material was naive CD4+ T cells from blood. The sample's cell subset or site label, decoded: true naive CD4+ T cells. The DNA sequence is TGTGCCAGCAGTTACGGCCGAAGATATGGCTACACCTTC. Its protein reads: CASSYGRRYGYTF.